This T cell receptor (beta chain) was documented in a study of CD8+ T cells in alopecia areata. About the research overall: For treated patients, severity scores reflected the percentage of scalp area affected.

This sample's treatment: oral pan-JAK inhibitor, 5-10 mg twice daily. A FACSAria was used to sort CD4+ and CD8+ T cells. These cells came from PBMCs. Study results and limitations: Tofacitinib produced a significant decrease in scalp clonality and in expanded CD8+ clones among the top 100.

Once RNA had been extracted, it was reverse transcribed into cDNA to act as the sequencing template. TCRdb's table, derived via immunoSEQ multiplex PCR, lists solely in-frame clones and lacks some. The profile shows about 210,000 clones, around two fifths of them singletons. Regarding this clone: Its antigen is not identified.

V lost 0 bases, J lost 4 bases, and 9 bases lay in between. Germline CDR1 is LNHNV and CDR2 is YYDKDF (reference sequence). CDR3 length: 14 residues. This TCR was sampled from a human donor with alopecia areata. The sequencing here drew on CD4+ T cells sorted from blood, taken around week 31, from a patient treated with tofacitinib. The J gene is TRBJ1-2, the V gene TRBV15, with a possible D match to TRBD1 (6 bases). The CDR3 spells CATSRDRTVYGYTF. The CDR3 DNA follows: TGTGCCACCAGCAGAGATCGGACAGTCTATGGCTACACCTTC.